The T cell receptor beta chain under discussion was sequenced for a study of T cells after yellow fever vaccination. This clonotype was observed a handful of times. There are 12 residues in the CDR3. J was trimmed by 6 bases and V by 6 bases; bases with no gene match: 3. Germline values: CDR1 LGHNT, CDR2 FRNRAP. In TCRdb, the 5' RACE reads were re-called with MiXCR into one record per CDR3 protein. This table has more than 350,000 distinct CDR3 sequences, 11% appearing once. The J gene is TRBJ2-3, the V gene TRBV12-5; TRBD2 matches at 7 bases. Specimen: PBMCs, collected on the day of the first yellow fever vaccination. The receptor was derived from a young man who received the YFV17D yellow fever vaccine. The CDR3 is CASGKGGDTQYF. The CDR3 bases are TGTGCTAGTGGGAAGGGAGGGGATACGCAGTATTTT.